A single sample is the source of the 27 T cell receptor beta chains below, sequenced in a study of shared clonotypes between healthy human individuals. Terminally differentiated effector memory CD45RA+ cells were excluded from the naive CD8 cells, which were CD45RO-negative and positively selected for CCR7. The table came from immunoSEQ multiplex PCR; TCRdb's copy has only in-frame clones and leaves some out. The sample has around 2,000,000 clones; roughly 91% are singletons. The specimen sequenced was naive CD8+ T cells from PBMCs. The receptors were sampled from a man aged 18 to 30 in good health. Some clones in this sample may be carry-over from other donors' samples.

This rearrangement joins TRBV6-1 to TRBJ1-1; D remains ambiguous. Looked up from germline, CDR1 is MNHNS and CDR2 is SASEGT. This CDR3 contains 13 residues. V gave up 1 base and J gave up 5 bases, with 8 bases separating them. The CDR3 spells CASSEGRTTEAFF. In DNA form, the CDR3 reads TGTGCCAGCAGTGAAGGCAGGACGACTGAAGCTTTCTTT.

The chain links TRBV6-6 to TRBJ2-7; D call uncertain. The CDR3 extends over 13 amino acids. Trimming shortened V by 3 bases and J by 4 bases, and 10 bases separated the two germline ends. CDR1 is MNHNY, CDR2 SVGAGI, per germline (reference sequence). The CDR3 DNA reads TGTGCCAGCAGTTATAGGCTGGAGTACGAGCAGTACTTC. This gives the protein CASSYRLEYEQYF.

The rearrangement uses TRBV4-2 and TRBJ2-1, with 9 bases matching TRBD2. CDR1 is LGHNA, CDR2 YNFKEQ, per germline. V shed 2 bases and J 8 bases; nucleotides not matched to a gene: 10. The CDR3 covers 16 residues. CDR3 in amino acids: CASSQSVAGVRDEQFF. CDR3 bases: TGTGCCAGCAGCCAATCTGTAGCGGGAGTTAGAGATGAGCAGTTCTTC.

This rearrangement joins TRBV27 to TRBJ2-7; D is undetermined. Germline-derived CDR1 and CDR2 are MNHEY and SMNVEV (reference sequence). V gave up 4 bases and J gave up 6 bases, with 13 bases separating them. CDR3 length: 13 residues. This chain's CDR3 is CASSSQNSVEQYF. CDR3 coding DNA: TGTGCCAGCAGTTCTCAGAACTCGGTCGAGCAGTACTTC.

J is TRBJ2-7 and V is TRBV5-4; perhaps TRBD2 as D (6 bases). Per the germline V gene, CDR1 is SGHNT and CDR2 is YYREEE (reference sequence). This CDR3 contains 12 residues. V was trimmed by 4 bases and J by 3 bases, leaving 8 bases between them. The CDR3 protein is CASSGGLYEQYF. In DNA form, the CDR3 reads TGTGCCAGCAGCGGGGGACTCTACGAGCAGTACTTC.

J is TRBJ2-5 and V is TRBV4-3; D gene ambiguous. Trimming removed 4 bases from V and 1 base from J, with 13 bases in between. The CDR3 totals 15 residues. CDR1 is LGHNA, CDR2 YSLEER, per germline. This CDR3 reads CASSPSQRSQETQYF. The CDR3 DNA reads as TGCGCCAGCAGCCCGAGCCAACGCAGCCAAGAGACCCAGTACTTC.

V and J are TRBV28 and TRBJ1-1; D is perhaps TRBD1 (5 bases). The V end was cut by 3 bases, the J end by 10 bases, with 24 bases between. Germline CDR1 MDHEN, CDR2 SYDVKM. CDR3 length equals 16 residues. The CDR3 DNA is TGTGCCAGCAGTTTCCAACGCGGGGGAGGGTTCGCGGTAGCTTTCTTT. Amino acids: CASSFQRGGGFAVAFF.

The V gene is TRBV9, the J gene TRBJ2-7, with D perhaps being TRBD1 or TRBD2 (5 bases each). CDR3 length: 15 amino acids. CDR1 is SGDLS, CDR2 YYNGEE, per germline. V was shortened by 1 base and J by 1 base, with 12 bases between the two germline ends. CDR3 DNA: TGTGCCAGCAGCGTAAACCGGGACGGATCCTACGAGCAGTACTTC. It encodes CASSVNRDGSYEQYF.

The rearrangement uses TRBV7-8 and TRBJ1-5, with D tentatively TRBD1 (6 bases). The germline V gene encodes CDR1 SGHVS and CDR2 FQNEAQ. Between the trimmed V and J ends, which lost 7 bases and 3 bases, there was a span of 13 bases. The CDR3 is 14 amino acids. The CDR3 protein is CASTLRDNNQPQHF. In nucleotides, the CDR3 is TGTGCCAGCACCTTGAGGGACAACAATCAGCCCCAGCATTTT.

The genes are TRBV21-1 and TRBJ2-7; the D segment call TRBD2 is taken from the table without a DNA check. TRBV21-1 represents a pseudogene. This CDR3 has 21 amino acids. For the CDR3, the DNA is TGTGCCAGCAGCAAATCCATAAAAGCGGACCCGGGAGCACACCCTGATAGCGAGCAGTACTTC. This sequence encodes CASSKSIKADPGAHPDSEQYF.

This chain connects TRBV14 to TRBJ1-2; D possibly corresponds to TRBD1 (5 bases). Trimming took off 0 bases at V and 8 bases at J, with 10 bases between the two ends. This CDR3 is built from 13 residues. The germline V gene encodes CDR1 SGHDN and CDR2 FVKESK. The CDR3 DNA reads TGTGCCAGCAGCCAAGATAAAAGGGGAGGCTACACCTTC. It specifies CASSQDKRGGYTF.

The chain is built from TRBV19 and TRBJ2-1; D may be TRBD2 (5 bases). The CDR3 covers 15 residues. Deletions cut 6 bases from V and 0 bases from J, with 12 bases between. Germline V gene lookup returns CDR1 LNHDA and CDR2 SQIVND (reference sequence). This CDR3 reads CASSQGLNSYNEQFF. Here the CDR3 DNA reads TGTGCCAGTAGCCAAGGACTGAACTCCTACAATGAGCAGTTCTTC.

Turning to this clone: Other DNA sequences within the sample encode an identical CDR3. V is TRBV15 and J is TRBJ1-4; D unresolved. The CDR3 contains 13 residues. V dropped 5 bases and J dropped 2 bases, with 6 bases sitting between them. Germline loops: CDR1 LNHNV, CDR2 YYDKDF (reference sequence). The CDR3 is CATSRVTNEKLFF. Written as DNA, the CDR3 is TGTGCCACCAGCCGAGTCACTAATGAAAAACTGTTTTTT.

This chain joins TRBV21-1 and TRBJ1-1. TRBV21-1 is classified as a pseudogene. The CDR3 loop spans 14 amino acids. CDR3 sequence: CASSNSWTNTEAFF. In DNA form, the CDR3 reads TGTGCCAGCAGCAATTCATGGACTAACACTGAAGCTTTCTTT.

The rearrangement links TRBV30 to TRBJ1-5; D unresolved. Trimming removed 5 bases from V and 9 bases from J, with 20 bases in between. There are 14 residues in the CDR3. Germline V gene sequence: CDR1 GTSNPN, CDR2 SVGIG (reference sequence). CDR3 protein: CAWGSAFPLSPQHF. The CDR3 coding sequence is TGTGCCTGGGGATCTGCCTTCCCGTTATCGCCCCAGCATTTT.

V usage is TRBV28 and J usage is TRBJ1-4; 10 bases map to TRBD1. V shed 6 bases and J 4 bases; nucleotides not matched to a gene: 14. Per the germline V gene, CDR1 is MDHEN and CDR2 is SYDVKM. The CDR3 sequence is 18 residues long. This CDR3 is CASSLHGQGELNNEKLFF. Here the CDR3 DNA reads TGTGCCAGCAGCTTACATGGACAGGGGGAACTTAATAATGAAAAACTGTTTTTT.

The V gene is TRBV27, the J gene TRBJ1-5, with 7 bases fitting TRBD1. The CDR3 covers 14 residues. Per germline, CDR1 MNHEY and CDR2 SMNVEV (reference sequence). After removal of 5 bases from V and 5 bases from J, the junction contained 6 bases not matched to a gene. CDR3 region: CASSDRASYQPQHF. CDR3 DNA: TGTGCCAGCAGTGACAGGGCTTCTTATCAGCCCCAGCATTTT.

This clone showed up just a few times. A junction boundary mismatches the germline segment, possibly from a read error. This chain connects TRBV27 to TRBJ2-1; TRBD2 agrees at 11 bases. The CDR3 is 13 amino acids. From germline, CDR1 is MNHEY and CDR2 SMNVEV (reference sequence). Here the CDR3 reads CASSLPGLAGSVF. CDR3 DNA sequence: TGTGCCAGCAGTTTACCCGGACTAGCGGGCTCGGTCTTC.

The CDR3 loop is CASSRTSGRAATDTQYF. CDR3 sequence (DNA): TGCGCCAGCAGCCGGACTAGCGGGAGGGCCGCAACAGATACGCAGTATTTT. The V and J genes are TRBV4-1 and TRBJ2-3, with TRBD2 matching 15 bases. The CDR3 covers 17 residues. Germline values: CDR1 MGHRA, CDR2 YSYEKL. V dropped 4 bases and J dropped 3; count of bases not matched to a gene: 5.

This chain connects TRBV4-1 to TRBJ2-7, with TRBD2 identical over 11 bases. The CDR3 totals 17 residues. Germline V gene sequence: CDR1 MGHRA, CDR2 YSYEKL. V trimming: 1 base; J trimming: 3 bases; junction bases outside the gene matches: 8. Written as DNA, the CDR3 is TGCGCCAGCAGCCAAGCGGAGATAGCGGGAGGGAACTACGAGCAGTACTTC. Its translation: CASSQAEIAGGNYEQYF.

V gene TRBV19 combines with J gene TRBJ2-7, with TRBD2 matching over 10 bases. The CDR3 has 14 amino acids. Unmatched junction bases numbered 8, after V lost 7 bases and J lost 5 bases. Germline V gives CDR1 LNHDA, CDR2 SQIVND (reference sequence). The CDR3 coding sequence is TGTGCCAGTAACAGTGCAGCGGGAGGGAACGAGCAGTACTTC. Its translation: CASNSAAGGNEQYF.

The J gene is TRBJ2-7, the V gene TRBV7-3, with 7 bases fitting TRBD2. The CDR3 spans 15 residues. The germline CDR1 and CDR2 sequences are SGHTA and FQGTGA. Trimming took 5 bases from V and 2 from J; bases not matched to a gene: 9. The CDR3 loop reads CASSPIAGTTYEQYF. CDR3 nucleotide sequence: TGTGCCAGCAGCCCAATCGCCGGGACTACCTACGAGCAGTACTTC.

Regarding this clone: One junction end does not reproduce the germline sequence, and a read error may be involved. Other nucleotide sequences in the sample specify the same CDR3. The rearrangement uses TRBV11-2 and TRBJ2-7; no firm D call. The germline V gene encodes CDR1 SGHAT and CDR2 FQNNGV. This CDR3 contains 14 residues. CDR3 residues: CASSLEPGSYEQYF. The CDR3 DNA is TGTGCCAGCAGCCTAGAACCGGGCTCCTACGAGCAGTACTTC.

This sequence joins TRBV20-1 and TRBJ2-7; D remains unclear. Germline V gives CDR1 DFQATT, CDR2 SNEGSKA (reference sequence). V lost 0 bases and J lost 7, with 7 bases in between. CDR3 length equals 11 residues. The CDR3 coding sequence is TGCAGTGCTAGAGACTACCCTGAGCAGTACTTC. Translation gives CSARDYPEQYF.

V usage is TRBV7-6 and J usage is TRBJ2-1; D perhaps matches TRBD2 (5 bases). Germline CDR1 reads SGHVS; CDR2 reads FNYEAQ. The V end lost 2 bases, the J end lost 5 bases, and 16 bases lay between the germline ends. CDR3 length equals 16 residues. CDR3 DNA: TGTGCCAGCAGCTTAACCCCGAGGGAGAACCACAATGAGCAGTTCTTC. This codes for CASSLTPRENHNEQFF.

The chain has TRBV6-5 and TRBJ1-1; a weak D match, TRBD1 (5 bases). Trimming removed 5 bases from V and 5 bases from J, with 18 bases in between. This CDR3 comprises 15 residues. CDR1 and CDR2 (germline): MNHEY, SVGAGI. CDR3 loop: CASSALVGGETEAFF. CDR3 in DNA: TGTGCCAGCAGTGCCCTCGTTGGGGGTGAAACTGAAGCTTTCTTT.

The V gene is TRBV28, the J gene TRBJ1-2; TRBD1 aligns across 8 bases. The CDR3 covers 17 residues. Trimming removed 10 bases from V and 2 bases from J; junction bases left unmatched: 18. CDR1 and CDR2 (germline): MDHEN, SYDVKM. Here the CDR3 DNA reads TGTGCCACCCTCCCTACAGGGGGAGTCCATAACAACTATGGCTACACCTTC. It is translated as CATLPTGGVHNNYGYTF.